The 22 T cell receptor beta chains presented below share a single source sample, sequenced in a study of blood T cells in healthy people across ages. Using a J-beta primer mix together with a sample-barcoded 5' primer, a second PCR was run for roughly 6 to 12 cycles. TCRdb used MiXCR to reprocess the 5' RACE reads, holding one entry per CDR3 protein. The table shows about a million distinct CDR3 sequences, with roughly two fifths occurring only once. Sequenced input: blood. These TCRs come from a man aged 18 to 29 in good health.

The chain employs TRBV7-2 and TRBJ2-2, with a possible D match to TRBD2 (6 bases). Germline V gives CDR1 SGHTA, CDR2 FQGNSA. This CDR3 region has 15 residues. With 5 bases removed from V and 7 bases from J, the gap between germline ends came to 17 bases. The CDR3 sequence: CASSLGGRLFGELFF. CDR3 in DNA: TGTGCCAGCAGCCTCGGGGGTCGTTTATTCGGGGAGCTGTTTTTT.

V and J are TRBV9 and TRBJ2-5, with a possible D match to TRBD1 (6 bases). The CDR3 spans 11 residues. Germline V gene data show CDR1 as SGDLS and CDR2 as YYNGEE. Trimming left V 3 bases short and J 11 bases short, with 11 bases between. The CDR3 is CASSARTEQYF. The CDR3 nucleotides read TGTGCCAGCAGCGCCCGGACAGAGCAGTACTTC.

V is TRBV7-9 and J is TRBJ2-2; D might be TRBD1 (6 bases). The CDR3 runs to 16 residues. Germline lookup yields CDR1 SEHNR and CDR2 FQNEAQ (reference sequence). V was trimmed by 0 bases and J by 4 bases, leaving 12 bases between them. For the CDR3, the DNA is TGTGCCAGCAGCTTAGCCCCGGCCAGGGGCACCGGGGAGCTGTTTTTT. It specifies CASSLAPARGTGELFF.

The DNA of the CDR3 is TGTGCCAGCAGTGCCCTCTTTCTGGTCGAGGGCACAGATACGCAGTATTTT. Translation gives CASSALFLVEGTDTQYF. The chain couples TRBV12-3 or TRBV12-4 to TRBJ2-3; no clear D gene. The V and J ends lost 5 bases and 1 base respectively, with 19 bases between them. This CDR3 has 17 residues.

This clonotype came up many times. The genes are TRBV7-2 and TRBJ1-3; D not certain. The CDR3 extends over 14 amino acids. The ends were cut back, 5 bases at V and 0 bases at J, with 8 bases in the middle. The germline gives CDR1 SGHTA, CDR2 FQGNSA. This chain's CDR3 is CASSPDISGNTIYF. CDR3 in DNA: TGTGCCAGCAGCCCCGACATCTCTGGAAACACCATATATTTT.

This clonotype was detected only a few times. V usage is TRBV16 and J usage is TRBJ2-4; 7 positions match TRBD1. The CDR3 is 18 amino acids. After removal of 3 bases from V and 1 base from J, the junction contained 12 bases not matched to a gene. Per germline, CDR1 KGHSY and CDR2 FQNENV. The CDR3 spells CASSHRDSYISAKNIQYF. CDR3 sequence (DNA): TGTGCCAGCAGCCATCGGGACAGTTACATAAGTGCCAAAAACATTCAGTACTTC. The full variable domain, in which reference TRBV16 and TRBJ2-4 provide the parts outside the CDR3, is GEEVAQTPKHLVRGEGQKAKLYCAPIKGHSYVFWYQQVLKNEFKFLISFQNENVFDETGMPKERFSAKCLPNSPCSLEIQATKLEDSAVYFCASSHRDSYISAKNIQYFGAGTRLSVL.

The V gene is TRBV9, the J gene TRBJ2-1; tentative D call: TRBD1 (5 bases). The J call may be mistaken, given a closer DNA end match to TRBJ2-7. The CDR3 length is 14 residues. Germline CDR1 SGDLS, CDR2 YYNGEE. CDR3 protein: CASSAADTYNEQYF. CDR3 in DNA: TGTGCCAGCAGCGCTGCGGACACCTACAATGAGCAGTACTTC.

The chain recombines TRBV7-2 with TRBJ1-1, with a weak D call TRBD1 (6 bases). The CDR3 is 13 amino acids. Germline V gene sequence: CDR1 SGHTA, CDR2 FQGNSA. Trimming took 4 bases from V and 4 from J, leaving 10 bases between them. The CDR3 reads CASSSDRITEAFF. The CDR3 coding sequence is TGTGCCAGCAGCTCGGACAGAATCACTGAAGCTTTCTTT.

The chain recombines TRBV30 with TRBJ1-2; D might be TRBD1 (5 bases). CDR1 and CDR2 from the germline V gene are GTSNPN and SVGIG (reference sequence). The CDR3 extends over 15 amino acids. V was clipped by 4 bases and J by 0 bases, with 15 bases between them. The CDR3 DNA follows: TGTGCCTGGACCGAGGGGCGGTTTGCTAACTATGGCTACACCTTC. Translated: CAWTEGRFANYGYTF. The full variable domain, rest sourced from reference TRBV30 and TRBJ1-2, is SQTIHQWPATLVQPVGSPLSLECTVEGTSNPNLYWYRQAAGRGLQLLFYSVGIGQISSEVPQNLSASRPQDRQFILSSKKLLLSDSGFYLCAWTEGRFANYGYTFGSGTRLTVV.

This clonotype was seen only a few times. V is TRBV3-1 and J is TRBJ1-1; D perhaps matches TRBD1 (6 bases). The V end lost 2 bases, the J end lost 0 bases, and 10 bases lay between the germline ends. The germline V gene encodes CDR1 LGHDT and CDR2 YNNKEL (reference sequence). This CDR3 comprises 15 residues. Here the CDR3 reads CASSQQRTVNTEAFF. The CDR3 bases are TGTGCCAGCAGCCAACAGAGGACAGTGAACACTGAAGCTTTCTTT.

CDR3 bases: TGCGCCAGCAGCCCGCACCCATTTAACTATGGCTACACCTTC. Amino acid sequence: CASSPHPFNYGYTF. This chain joins TRBV4-1 and TRBJ1-2, with D uncertain. CDR3 size: 14 residues. V lost 4 bases to trimming and J lost 1 base, with 10 bases between them. Per the germline V gene, CDR1 is MGHRA and CDR2 is YSYEKL.

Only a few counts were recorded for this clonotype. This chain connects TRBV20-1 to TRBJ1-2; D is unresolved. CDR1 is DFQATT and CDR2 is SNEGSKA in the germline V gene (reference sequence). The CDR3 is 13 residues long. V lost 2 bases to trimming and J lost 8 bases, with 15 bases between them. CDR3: CSARPRDSLGYTF. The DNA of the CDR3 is TGCAGTGCTAGACCTCGGGATTCGCTAGGCTACACCTTC.

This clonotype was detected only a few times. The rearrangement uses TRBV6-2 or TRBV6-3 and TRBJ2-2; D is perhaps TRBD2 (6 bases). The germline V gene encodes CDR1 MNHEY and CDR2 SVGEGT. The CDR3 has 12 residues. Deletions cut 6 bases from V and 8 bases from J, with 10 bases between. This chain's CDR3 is CASRLAMGELFF. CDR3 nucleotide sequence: TGTGCCAGCAGGCTAGCGATGGGGGAGCTGTTTTTT.

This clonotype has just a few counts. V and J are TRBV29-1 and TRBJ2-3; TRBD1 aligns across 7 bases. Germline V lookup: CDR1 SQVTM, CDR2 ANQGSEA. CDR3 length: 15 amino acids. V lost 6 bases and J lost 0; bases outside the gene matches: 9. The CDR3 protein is CSVATGTASTDTQYF. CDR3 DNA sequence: TGCAGCGTCGCGACCGGGACAGCAAGCACAGATACGCAGTATTTT.

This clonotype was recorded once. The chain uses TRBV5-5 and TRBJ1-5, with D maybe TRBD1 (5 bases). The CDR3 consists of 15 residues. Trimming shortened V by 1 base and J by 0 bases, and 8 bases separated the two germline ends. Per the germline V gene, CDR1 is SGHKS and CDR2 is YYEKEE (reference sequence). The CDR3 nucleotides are TGTGCCAGCAGCTTGCTGGGGCCTAGCAATCAGCCCCAGCATTTT. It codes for CASSLLGPSNQPQHF.

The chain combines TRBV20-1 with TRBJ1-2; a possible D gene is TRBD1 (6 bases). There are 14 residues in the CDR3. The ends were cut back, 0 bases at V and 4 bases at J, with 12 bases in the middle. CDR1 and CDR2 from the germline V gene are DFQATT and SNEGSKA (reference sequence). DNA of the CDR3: TGCAGTGCTAGAGAGGCAGGGGCGGGCTATGGCTACACCTTC. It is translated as CSAREAGAGYGYTF.

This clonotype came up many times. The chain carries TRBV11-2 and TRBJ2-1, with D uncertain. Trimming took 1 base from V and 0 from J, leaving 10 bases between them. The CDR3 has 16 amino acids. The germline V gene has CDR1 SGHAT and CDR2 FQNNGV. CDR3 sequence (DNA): TGTGCCAGCAGCTTAGGGGCGGAAAGCTCCTACAATGAGCAGTTCTTC. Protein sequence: CASSLGAESSYNEQFF.

The DNA of the CDR3 is TGCAGTGCTAGACCCGGGGGGTCAGCAGGGACTGAAGCTTTCTTT. Its protein is CSARPGGSAGTEAFF. This chain links TRBV20-1 with TRBJ1-1; D possibly corresponds to TRBD1 (5 bases). This CDR3 has 15 amino acids. V lost 2 bases and J lost 5, with 18 bases in between. Germline V gene data show CDR1 as DFQATT and CDR2 as SNEGSKA (reference sequence).

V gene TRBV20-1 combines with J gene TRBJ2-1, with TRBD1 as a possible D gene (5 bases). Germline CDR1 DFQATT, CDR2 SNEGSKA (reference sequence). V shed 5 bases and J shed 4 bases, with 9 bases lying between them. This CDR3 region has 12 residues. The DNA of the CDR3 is TGCAGTGCTGGACACAGGTACAATGAGCAGTTCTTC. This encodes CSAGHRYNEQFF.

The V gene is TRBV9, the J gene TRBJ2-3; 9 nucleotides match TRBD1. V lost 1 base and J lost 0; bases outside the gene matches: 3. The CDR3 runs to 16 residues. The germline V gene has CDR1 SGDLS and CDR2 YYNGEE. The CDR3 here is CASSVPDRGSTDTQYF. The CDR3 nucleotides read TGTGCCAGCAGCGTACCTGACAGGGGGAGCACAGATACGCAGTATTTT.

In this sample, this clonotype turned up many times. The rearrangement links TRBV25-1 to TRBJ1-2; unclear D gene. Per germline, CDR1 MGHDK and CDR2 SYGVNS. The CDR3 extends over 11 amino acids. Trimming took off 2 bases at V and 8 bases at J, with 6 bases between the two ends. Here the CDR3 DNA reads TGTGCCAGCAGTGAAGGGCGAGGCTACACCTTC. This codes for CASSEGRGYTF.

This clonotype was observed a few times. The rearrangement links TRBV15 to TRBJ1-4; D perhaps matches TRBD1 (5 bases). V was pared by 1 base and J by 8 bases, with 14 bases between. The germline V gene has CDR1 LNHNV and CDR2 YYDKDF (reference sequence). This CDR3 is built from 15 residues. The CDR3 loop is CATSRAGQGREKLFF. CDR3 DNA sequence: TGTGCCACCAGCAGAGCAGGGCAGGGTAGAGAAAAACTGTTTTTT.